These 16 T cell receptor beta chains share one sample of origin, sequenced in a study of blood T cell repertoires in COVID-19 (dated by TCRdb to 2020 to 2022). Library preparation was by the immunoSEQ multiplex PCR assay. What TCRdb holds here is the immuneACCESS table cut down to in-frame rearrangements. Part of the clones is not present; checked against another copy, under half of the missing clones reflect an unresolved V gene, and the others are unexplained. The sample data list about 310,000 clones, and 70% to 90% of these were observed just once. 1.3% of the sample rests with the top ten. Sequenced sample: peripheral blood. The source of these receptors is a man in his sixties or seventies with acute or convalescent COVID-19.

The J gene is TRBJ2-4, the V gene TRBV25-1; TRBD2 is a possible D gene (6 bases). CDR3 length: 15 amino acids. CDR1 is MGHDK, CDR2 SYGVNS, per germline. The V end was cut by 1 base, the J end by 8 bases, with 15 bases between. The DNA of the CDR3 is TGTGCCAGCAGTGAATGGAGCAGAGGAGGGGACATTCAGTACTTC. As protein: CASSEWSRGGDIQYF.

This chain uses TRBV3-1 (or the pseudogene TRBV3-2) with TRBJ2-3; the match to TRBD2 covers 10 bases. The J segment lost 7 bases and the V segment lost 2 bases, leaving 6 bases of the junction unmatched. Per germline, CDR1 LGHDT and CDR2 YNNKEL (reference sequence). CDR3 length: 15 residues. DNA for the CDR3: TGTGCCAGCAGCCAAAGCGGGAGGGTACGAAATACGCAGTATTTT. Residues: CASSQSGRVRNTQYF.

V is TRBV19 and J is TRBJ1-1, with TRBD1 as a possible D gene (5 bases). CDR1 is LNHDA, CDR2 SQIVND, per germline (reference sequence). Trimming took 9 bases from V and 4 from J, leaving 15 bases between them. The CDR3 extends over 13 amino acids. The CDR3, as DNA: TGTGCCAGCGGGGGGGGATGGAGCACTGAAGCTTTCTTT. Its translation is CASGGGWSTEAFF. Drawing the rest from reference TRBV19 and TRBJ1-1, the complete variable domain is DGGITQSPKYLFRKEGQNVTLSCEQNLNHDAMYWYRQDPGQGLRLIYYSQIVNDFQKGDIAEGYSVSREKKESFPLTVTSAQKNPTAFYLCASGGGWSTEAFFGQGTRLTVV.

The rearrangement links TRBV2 to TRBJ2-7; a weak D match, TRBD2 (7 bases). The CDR3 is made up of 13 amino acids. The V gene's germline CDR1 is SNHLY and CDR2 FYNNEI. V dropped 8 bases and J dropped 4 bases, with 15 bases sitting between them. DNA of the CDR3: TGTGCCAGCTCGGGGGCGGGAGCTTACGAGCAGTACTTC. Translating it yields CASSGAGAYEQYF. Filled out from reference TRBV2 and TRBJ2-7, the complete variable domain reads EPEVTQTPSHQVTQMGQEVILRCVPISNHLYFYWYRQILGQKVEFLVSFYNNEISEKSEIFDDQFSVERPDGSNFTLKIRSTKLEDSAMYFCASSGAGAYEQYFGPGTRLTVT.

This clone was counted only a few times. The V and J genes are TRBV11-2 and TRBJ1-2; 8 nucleotides match TRBD1. CDR1 and CDR2 (germline): SGHAT, FQNNGV. After removal of 5 bases from V and 7 bases from J, the junction contained 9 bases not matched to a gene. The CDR3 has 14 amino acids. The CDR3 protein is CASSPLDRGGGYTF. In DNA, the CDR3 is TGTGCCAGCAGCCCACTAGACAGGGGAGGTGGCTACACCTTC. Based on the CDR3 plus reference TRBV11-2 and TRBJ1-2, the full variable domain is EAGVAQSPRYKIIEKRQSVAFWCNPISGHATLYWYQQILGQGPKLLIQFQNNGVVDDSQLPKDRFSAERLKGVDSTLKIQPAKLEDSAVYLCASSPLDRGGGYTFGSGTRLTVV.

V is TRBV6-2 or TRBV6-3 and J is TRBJ2-7; the D gene is possibly TRBD2 (6 bases). The length of the CDR3 is 16 residues. The germline gives CDR1 MNHEY, CDR2 SVGEGT. Trimming removed 0 bases from V and 3 bases from J, with 15 bases in between. This CDR3 is CASSYSVSGDDYEQYF. CDR3 DNA sequence: TGTGCCAGCAGTTACTCGGTTTCGGGGGACGACTACGAGCAGTACTTC.

The chain has TRBV15 and TRBJ1-2; TRBD1 matches at 7 bases. J lost 7 bases, V lost 0 bases, and 8 bases had no gene match. The CDR3 has 15 amino acids. Germline CDR1 LNHNV, CDR2 YYDKDF (reference sequence). CDR3 coding DNA: TGTGCCACCAGCAGAGAGAGGGGAAGGACAGGTGGCTACACCTTC. Translating it yields CATSRERGRTGGYTF.

J is TRBJ1-4 and V is TRBV5-1; a possible D gene is TRBD1 (5 bases). The CDR3 is 14 amino acids. V lost 0 bases and J 4 bases, leaving 7 bases between the germline ends. Germline lookup yields CDR1 SGHRS and CDR2 YFSETQ. In DNA form, the CDR3 reads TGCGCCAGCAGCTTGGGACAGTTTAATGAAAAACTGTTTTTT. Its protein is CASSLGQFNEKLFF.

The chain carries TRBV27 and TRBJ2-1; D remains ambiguous. The CDR3 length is 16 residues. Germline values: CDR1 MNHEY, CDR2 SMNVEV (reference sequence). V lost 5 bases to trimming and J lost 0 bases, with 14 bases between them. The CDR3 region has the DNA TGTGCCAGCAGTCCTAGAACTGCGAGCTCCTACAATGAGCAGTTCTTC. This codes for CASSPRTASSYNEQFF.

The chain is built from TRBV5-5 and TRBJ2-7; possible D gene TRBD1, 7 bases. Per germline, CDR1 SGHKS and CDR2 YYEKEE (reference sequence). The CDR3 covers 15 residues. Trimming stripped 4 bases from V and 2 bases from J, with 16 bases between. CDR3 residues: CASSRGSGGTYEQYF. CDR3 DNA: TGTGCCAGCAGCCGGGGGTCAGGGGGTACCTACGAGCAGTACTTC.

The V gene is TRBV7-2, the J gene TRBJ1-6, with D unresolved. The CDR3 is 14 residues long. V shed 0 bases and J shed 5 bases, with 5 bases lying between them. Per germline, CDR1 SGHTA and CDR2 FQGNSA. The chain's CDR3 is CASSLASDNSPLHF. The CDR3 region has the DNA TGTGCCAGCAGCTTAGCGTCCGATAATTCACCCCTCCACTTT.

The chain is built from TRBV18 and TRBJ1-2; possibly TRBD1 for D (6 bases). Germline V gene sequence: CDR1 KGHSH, CDR2 LQKENI. The germline V and J ends were trimmed by 2 bases and 8 bases, with 9 bases remaining between them. This CDR3 is built from 12 residues. CDR3 DNA: TGTGCCAGCTCACCAAGGGGGACAGGCTACACCTTC. Encoded protein: CASSPRGTGYTF.

The chain carries TRBV27 and TRBJ1-2; weak D call: TRBD1 (5 bases). V was cut by 6 bases and J by 4 bases, with 18 bases left in between. Germline values: CDR1 MNHEY, CDR2 SMNVEV (reference sequence). This CDR3 is built from 15 residues. CDR3 nucleotides: TGTGCCAGCAGGCGAGAGGTCGGGGGACTCTATGGCTACACCTTC. Translation gives CASRREVGGLYGYTF.

The rearrangement links TRBV4-2 to TRBJ1-4; perhaps TRBD1 as D (5 bases). The CDR3 is made up of 15 amino acids. V dropped 5 bases and J dropped 5 bases, with 15 bases sitting between them. The V gene's germline CDR1 is LGHNA and CDR2 YNFKEQ. CDR3 sequence (DNA): TGTGCCAGCAGCGAAACAGGCCCCTCGAATGAAAAACTGTTTTTT. It yields the protein CASSETGPSNEKLFF.

The chain joins TRBV20-1 to TRBJ2-2; D is possibly TRBD2 (5 bases). V dropped 3 bases and J dropped 7 bases, with 18 bases sitting between them. This CDR3 contains 15 residues. Germline CDR1 reads DFQATT; CDR2 reads SNEGSKA (reference sequence). The CDR3 nucleotides read TGCAGTGCTAGTAGGTCGGGGAGTTCGATCGGGGAGCTGTTTTTT. It translates to CSASRSGSSIGELFF.

This clone was counted many times. The same CDR3 can be traced to other DNA sequences in this sample. The rearrangement uses TRBV11-2 and TRBJ2-7; 8 bases fit TRBD2. Germline CDR1 and CDR2: SGHAT and FQNNGV. The trim removed 1 base at V and 3 bases at J, leaving 2 bases unmatched. The length of the CDR3 is 14 residues. The CDR3 is CASSLASGGYEQYF. The DNA for the CDR3 is TGTGCCAGCAGCTTAGCGAGCGGGGGCTACGAGCAGTACTTC.